The rows below give T cell receptor beta chains drawn from one sample of a study of T cells after yellow fever vaccination. TCRdb itself ran the 5' RACE reads through MiXCR, one entry per CDR3 protein. This sample has some 350,000 distinct CDR3 sequences, with approximately 4% found just once. The specimen was PBMCs, collected 5 days after the yellow fever booster vaccination. These receptors originate from a man aged 18 to 29 who received the YFV17D yellow fever vaccine. CDR3s include the opening cysteine and the closing phenylalanine or tryptophan. A D gene is named only where the DNA matches it firmly. For some rows the clone size is stated as once, few or many, or as a class when expanded; others skip it.

j_gene: TRBJ2-5; v_gene: TRBV5-1; d_gene: -; abundance: -; CDR3nt: TGCGCCAGCAGCTTGGATCTGGTAACAAGGGGAGAGACCCAGTACTTC; CDR3aa: CASSLDLVTRGETQYF
j_gene: TRBJ2-5; v_gene: TRBV20-1; d_gene: -; abundance: -; CDR3nt: TGCAGTGCTAGGACAGGTCAAGAGACCCAGTACTTC; CDR3aa: CSARTGQETQYF
j_gene: TRBJ1-5; v_gene: TRBV12-3/TRBV12-4; d_gene: -; abundance: -; CDR3nt: TGTGCCAGCAGTTTAGATCTAAGTCAGCCCCAGCATTTT; CDR3aa: CASSLDLSQPQHF
j_gene: TRBJ2-1; v_gene: TRBV20-1; d_gene: -; abundance: many; CDR3nt: TGCAGTGCTAGAGTGCGCTCCCCCCACAATGAGCAGTTCTTC; CDR3aa: CSARVRSPHNEQFF
j_gene: TRBJ2-6; v_gene: TRBV6-4; d_gene: -; abundance: few; CDR3nt: TGTGCCAGCAGTGACGTCCCTCTAAGCTCTGGGGCCAACGTCCTGACTTTC; CDR3aa: CASSDVPLSSGANVLTF
j_gene: TRBJ2-1; v_gene: TRBV7-9; d_gene: -; abundance: -; CDR3nt: TGTGCCAGCAGCGAGGGGGTAGGGCAGTTCTTC; CDR3aa: CASSEGVGQFF
j_gene: TRBJ1-1; v_gene: TRBV6-6; d_gene: TRBD1; abundance: few; CDR3nt: TGTGCCAGCAGTACCGACAGGGAGAGCACTGAAGCTTTCTTT; CDR3aa: CASSTDRESTEAFF
j_gene: TRBJ2-3; v_gene: TRBV5-4; d_gene: TRBD1; abundance: many; CDR3nt: TGTGCCAGCAGACCGGGACAGAGCACAGATACGCAGTATTTT; CDR3aa: CASRPGQSTDTQYF
j_gene: TRBJ1-5; v_gene: TRBV4-2; d_gene: -; abundance: few; CDR3nt: TGTGCCAGCAGCCAAGACCCGGGTGTCAATCAGCCCCAGCATTTT; CDR3aa: CASSQDPGVNQPQHF
j_gene: TRBJ2-3; v_gene: TRBV4-2; d_gene: -; abundance: -; CDR3nt: TGTGCCAGCAGCCAAGTGTCTAGCGCCGGAAGCACAGATACGCAGTATTTT; CDR3aa: CASSQVSSAGSTDTQYF
j_gene: TRBJ1-1; v_gene: TRBV19; d_gene: -; abundance: few; CDR3nt: TGTGCCAGTAGTATTGGGGTTAGCACTGAAGCTTTCTTT; CDR3aa: CASSIGVSTEAFF
j_gene: TRBJ1-5; v_gene: TRBV5-1; d_gene: -; abundance: few; CDR3nt: TGCGCCAGCAGCCCCATTCCGGGGCAGGATCAGCCCCAGCATTTT; CDR3aa: CASSPIPGQDQPQHF
j_gene: TRBJ1-3; v_gene: TRBV6-5; d_gene: -; abundance: -; CDR3nt: TGTGCCACCCATTCGCCGGGAAACACCATATATTTT; CDR3aa: CATHSPGNTIYF
j_gene: TRBJ2-3; v_gene: TRBV5-1; d_gene: -; abundance: few; CDR3nt: TGCGCCAGCAGCTTGGCCAAGCTCCCAGATACGCAGTATTTT; CDR3aa: CASSLAKLPDTQYF
j_gene: TRBJ1-5; v_gene: TRBV4-3; d_gene: -; abundance: -; CDR3nt: TGCGCCAGCAGCCAATCCTCCGACCGGTATCAGCCCCAGCATTTT; CDR3aa: CASSQSSDRYQPQHF
j_gene: TRBJ2-5; v_gene: TRBV5-5; d_gene: TRBD1; abundance: -; CDR3nt: TGTGCCAGCAGACCCGAGGGACAGGGACCAGAGACCCAGTACTTC; CDR3aa: CASRPEGQGPETQYF
j_gene: TRBJ2-5; v_gene: TRBV6-2/TRBV6-3; d_gene: -; abundance: many; CDR3nt: TGTGCCAGCAGTTATCGGAAGTCTGACCTGAGGACCCAGTACTTC; CDR3aa: CASSYRKSDLRTQYF
j_gene: TRBJ1-3; v_gene: TRBV12-3/TRBV12-4; d_gene: -; abundance: many; CDR3nt: TGTGCCAGCAGTTTACGGAGCTCTGGAAACACCATATATTTT; CDR3aa: CASSLRSSGNTIYF
j_gene: TRBJ2-3; v_gene: TRBV7-2; d_gene: TRBD2; abundance: few; CDR3nt: TGTGCCAGCAGCTTAAGTGGCGGGGGGGGCACAGATACGCAGTATTTT; CDR3aa: CASSLSGGGGTDTQYF
j_gene: TRBJ1-1; v_gene: TRBV20-1; d_gene: -; abundance: -; CDR3nt: TGCAGTGCGATCAAGGAGGGCACTGAAGCTTTCTTT; CDR3aa: CSAIKEGTEAFF
j_gene: TRBJ1-2; v_gene: TRBV7-9; d_gene: TRBD1; abundance: few; CDR3nt: TGTGCCAGCAGCCGGCAGGGGGCGGGTGGCTACACCTTC; CDR3aa: CASSRQGAGGYTF
j_gene: TRBJ1-2; v_gene: TRBV6-6; d_gene: TRBD1; abundance: -; CDR3nt: TGTGCCAGCAGTTACTCCGGGACAGGGAAAAACTATGGCTACACCTTC; CDR3aa: CASSYSGTGKNYGYTF